Listed below are T cell receptor beta chains from one sample, sequenced in a study of siplizumab effects on memory and regulatory T cells. The repertoire was sequenced with immunoSEQ multiplex PCR; TCRdb's copy has only in-frame clones and lacks some. The top ten clones hold more than 0.65% of a sample with about 110,000 clones, around 92% of them seen once. The sample comprised Tregs sorted from blood. These receptors were taken from a human donor in good health. Each CDR3 is given with its conserved first and last residue. The D gene is left open where the match is weak. Expanded clones are given a class, and other clones once, few, many or no size at all.

j_call | clone_size | d_call | v_call | cdr3_nt | cdr3_aa
TRBJ1-5 | - | - | TRBV2 | TGTGCCAGCAGAGGGGACACTAATCAGCCCCAGCATTTT | CASRGDTNQPQHF
TRBJ2-4 | - | TRBD2 | TRBV11-2 | TGTGCCAGCAGCTTAGATGCGTGGGGGGGCATTCAGTACTTC | CASSLDAWGGIQYF
TRBJ2-2 | - | - | TRBV5-4 | TGTGCCAGCAGCTCCGATCCGAACACCGGGGAGCTGTTTTTT | CASSSDPNTGELFF
TRBJ1-4 | - | TRBD1 | TRBV6-1 | TGTGCCAGCAGTGACAGGGGGGAAAAACTGTTTTTT | CASSDRGEKLFF
TRBJ2-7 | - | - | TRBV18 | TGTGCCAGCTCTCGGGACTACGAGCAGTACTTC | CASSRDYEQYF
TRBJ2-1 | - | - | TRBV7-9 | TGTGCCAGCAGCTTAAATACGGCGGGGCCCCAGGTCTTC | CASSLNTAGPQVF
TRBJ2-1 | - | TRBD2 | TRBV9 | TGTGCCAGCAGCGAGGGGTTAGCGGGAGGTAATGAGCAGTTCTTC | CASSEGLAGGNEQFF
TRBJ1-6 | - | TRBD1 | TRBV27 | TGTGCCAGCAGTGATTGGGGTGGGACAGGGAATTCACCCCTCCACTTT | CASSDWGGTGNSPLHF
TRBJ2-5 | few | - | TRBV18 | TGTGCCAGCTCACCCCTCGCGGAGACCCAGTACTTC | CASSPLAETQYF
TRBJ1-5 | - | TRBD1 | TRBV2 | TGTGCCAGCAGTGAAGCGCGAGGACAGGGAAGGGAGAATCAGCCCCAGCATTTT | CASSEARGQGRENQPQHF
TRBJ1-5 | - | - | TRBV5-8 | TGTGCCAGCGCAGGGAGGGGAAATCAGCCCCAGCATTTT | CASAGRGNQPQHF
TRBJ2-3 | - | TRBD2 | TRBV11-2 | TGTGCCAGCAGCTTAGATTCGGGACTAGCAAACACAGATACGCAGTATTTT | CASSLDSGLANTDTQYF
TRBJ2-5 | - | - | TRBV10-3 | TGTGCCATCAGTGGCGGGGCCAAAGAGACCCAGTACTTC | CAISGGAKETQYF
TRBJ2-3 | - | TRBD2 | TRBV5-1 | TGCGCCAGCAGCCCACCAAGCGGGAGTAGCACAGATACGCAGTATTTT | CASSPPSGSSTDTQYF
TRBJ1-1 | - | - | TRBV27 | TGTGCCAGCACCCCCCAGGGTTCCGCTGAAGCTTTCTTT | CASTPQGSAEAFF
TRBJ2-7 | - | TRBD2 | TRBV5-1 | TGCGCCAGCAGCTTGTCGTTGCCTAGCGGGAGAAGCTCCTACGAGCAGTACTTC | CASSLSLPSGRSSYEQYF
TRBJ1-4 | - | - | TRBV18 | TGTGCCAGCTCACCAGGGACAGAAAAACTGTTTTTT | CASSPGTEKLFF
TRBJ2-5 | - | TRBD2 | TRBV6-5 | TGTGCCAGCAGACCCGGGAGGCGAAGGGAGACCCAGTACTTC | CASRPGRRRETQYF
TRBJ1-4 | - | - | TRBV7-3 | TGTGCCAGCAGCACCTCGAGGGCGCGGGCAACTAATGAAAAACTGTTTTTT | CASSTSRARATNEKLFF
TRBJ1-3 | - | - | TRBV7-2 | TGTGCCAGCAGCTTATTTAGATCGATAACGGGAAACACCATATATTTT | CASSLFRSITGNTIYF
TRBJ2-1 | - | - | TRBV14 | TGTGCCAGCAGCACGACAGACCTGGTCGGGCAGTTCTTC | CASSTTDLVGQFF
TRBJ2-1 | - | TRBD2 | TRBV5-1 | TGCGCCAGCAGCCTGGGCGGGACTAGCATTGATGAGCAGTTCTTC | CASSLGGTSIDEQFF
TRBJ1-4 | - | - | TRBV7-2 | TGTGCCAGCAGCTTATTCGGGGCGGTCGGTGCAACTAATGAAAAACTGTTTTTT | CASSLFGAVGATNEKLFF
TRBJ2-7 | - | TRBD2 | TRBV6-5 | TGTGCCAGCAGTTACGGACTAGCGGGATCCTACGAGCAGTACTTC | CASSYGLAGSYEQYF
TRBJ2-3 | - | - | TRBV27 | TGTGCCAGCAGTTCCCCCATTACAGATACGCAGTATTTT | CASSSPITDTQYF
TRBJ1-1 | - | - | TRBV5-1 | TGCGCCAGCAGCTCACGGGGCACAGGGTGGACTGAAGCTTTCTTT | CASSSRGTGWTEAFF
TRBJ1-4 | once | TRBD1 | TRBV20-1 | TGCAGTGCTAGAACAGGGGGAAAACTGTTTTTT | CSARTGGKLFF
TRBJ2-2 | - | TRBD2 | TRBV5-1 | TGCGCCAGCAGCTTGGGACTAGCGTTGACCGGGGAGCTGTTTTTT | CASSLGLALTGELFF
TRBJ1-5 | - | TRBD1 | TRBV7-8 | TGTGCCAGCAGCGGCGAGGGGGCGTATCAGCCCCAGCATTTT | CASSGEGAYQPQHF
TRBJ2-1 | - | - | TRBV7-2 | TGTGCCAGCAGCTGGAGGCGGACCAATGAGCAGTTCTTC | CASSWRRTNEQFF
TRBJ1-2 | once | TRBD1 | TRBV5-1 | TGCGCCAGCAGCGCGTCGGGACAGGTCGATGGCTACACCTTC | CASSASGQVDGYTF
TRBJ1-1 | - | - | TRBV6-5 | TGTGCCAGCAGTTATGGCAGTAACACTGAAGCTTTCTTT | CASSYGSNTEAFF
TRBJ1-2 | - | - | TRBV20-1 | TGCAGTGCCGCGGACAGAGATGGCTACACCTTC | CSAADRDGYTF
TRBJ1-3 | - | - | TRBV6-5 | TGTGCCAGCAGTTACATGTCCTCTGGAAACACCATATATTTT | CASSYMSSGNTIYF
TRBJ2-7 | - | - | TRBV21-1 | TGTGCCAGCAGCAAAAGCCCCCGCCCCACCTACGAGCAGTACTTC | CASSKSPRPTYEQYF
TRBJ1-2 | - | - | TRBV7-9 | TGTGCCAGCAGCTTATTCCCCGACTATGGCTACACCTTC | CASSLFPDYGYTF
TRBJ2-4 | - | - | TRBV19 | TGTGCCAGTAGTCTCCCGCCTGGGAACATTCAGTACTTC | CASSLPPGNIQYF
TRBJ2-1 | once | - | TRBV7-2 | TGTGCCAGCAGCTTAATGGGTAGCTCCTACAATGAGCAGTTCTTC | CASSLMGSSYNEQFF
TRBJ1-2 | - | - | TRBV14 | TGTGCCAGCAGCCAAGACTGGTCATCCTATGGCTACACCTTC | CASSQDWSSYGYTF
TRBJ1-2 | - | TRBD1 | TRBV7-8 | TGTGCCAGCAGCGAAACGTTATGGGGGACAGGGGGCCATGGCTACACCTTC | CASSETLWGTGGHGYTF
TRBJ2-2 | - | - | TRBV2 | TGTGCCAGCAGAAGGACAGTCATCACCGGGGAGCTGTTTTTT | CASRRTVITGELFF
TRBJ1-2 | - | - | TRBV6-5 | TGTGCCAGCAGTTCTCGCGAAGGATCTTATGGCTACACCTTC | CASSSREGSYGYTF
TRBJ2-1 | - | TRBD2 | TRBV6-1 | TGTGCCAGCAGTGACGTCATCCCCACGCTAGCGGGAGGCGGCAATGAGCAGTTCTTC | CASSDVIPTLAGGGNEQFF
TRBJ1-5 | - | TRBD1 | TRBV19 | TGTGCCAGTAGATACCGGGACAGGGGGCTGAGCAATCAGCCCCAGCATTTT | CASRYRDRGLSNQPQHF
TRBJ1-2 | - | TRBD1 | TRBV19 | TGTGCCAGTAGTACCTGGGACAGGCCCAACTATGGCTACACCTTC | CASSTWDRPNYGYTF
TRBJ2-1 | - | - | TRBV19 | TGTGCCAGTAGTATGTGGACCAGGGGTAACAATGAGCAGTTCTTC | CASSMWTRGNNEQFF
TRBJ1-2 | once | TRBD1 | TRBV5-3 | TGTGCCAGAAGCCGGAGCTGGAGACAGGGGGTGGACTATGGCTACACCTTC | CARSRSWRQGVDYGYTF
TRBJ2-2 | once | - | TRBV7-3 | TGTGCCAGCAGCTTATATGAGACCGGGGAGCTGTTTTTT | CASSLYETGELFF
TRBJ2-3 | - | - | TRBV6-1 | TGTGCCAGCAGTGAAGCGAGTTGGCTGGCAGATACGCAGTATTTT | CASSEASWLADTQYF